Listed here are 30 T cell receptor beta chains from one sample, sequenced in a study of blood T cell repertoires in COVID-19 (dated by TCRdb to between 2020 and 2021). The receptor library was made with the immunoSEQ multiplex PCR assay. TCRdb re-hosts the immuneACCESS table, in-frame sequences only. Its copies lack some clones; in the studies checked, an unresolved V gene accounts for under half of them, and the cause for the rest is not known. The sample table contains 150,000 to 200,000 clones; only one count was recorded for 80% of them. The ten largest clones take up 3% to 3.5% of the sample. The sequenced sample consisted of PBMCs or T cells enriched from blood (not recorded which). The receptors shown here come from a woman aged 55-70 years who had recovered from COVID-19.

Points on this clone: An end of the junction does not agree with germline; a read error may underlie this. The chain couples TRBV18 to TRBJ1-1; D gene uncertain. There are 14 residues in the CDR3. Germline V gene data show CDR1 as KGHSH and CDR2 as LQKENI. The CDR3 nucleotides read TGTGCCAGCTCACCAAGAAGCTTGAACTCTGAAGCTTTCTTT. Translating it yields CASSPRSLNSEAFF.

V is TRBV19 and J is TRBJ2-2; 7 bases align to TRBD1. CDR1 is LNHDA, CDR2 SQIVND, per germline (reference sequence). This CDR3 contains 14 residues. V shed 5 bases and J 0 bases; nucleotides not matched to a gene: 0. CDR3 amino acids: CASSQGANTGELFF. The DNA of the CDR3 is TGTGCCAGTAGTCAGGGGGCGAACACCGGGGAGCTGTTTTTT.

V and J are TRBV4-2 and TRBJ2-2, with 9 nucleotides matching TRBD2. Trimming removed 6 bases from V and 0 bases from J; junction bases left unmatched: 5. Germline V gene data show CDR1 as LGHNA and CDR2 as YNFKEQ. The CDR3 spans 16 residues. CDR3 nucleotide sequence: TGTGCCAGCAGGGAATCTAGCGGGGCGAACACCGGGGAGCTGTTTTTT. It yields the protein CASRESSGANTGELFF.

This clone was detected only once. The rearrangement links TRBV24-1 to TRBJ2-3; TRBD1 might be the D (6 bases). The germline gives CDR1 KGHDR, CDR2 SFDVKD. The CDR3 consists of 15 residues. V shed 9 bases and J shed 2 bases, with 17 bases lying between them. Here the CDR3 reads CATGIQGTYTDTQYF. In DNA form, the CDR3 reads TGTGCCACCGGTATACAGGGAACGTACACAGATACGCAGTATTTT.

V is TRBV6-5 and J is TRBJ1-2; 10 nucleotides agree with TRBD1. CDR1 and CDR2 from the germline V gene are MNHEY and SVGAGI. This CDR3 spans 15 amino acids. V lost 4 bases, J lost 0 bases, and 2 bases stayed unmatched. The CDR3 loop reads CASSFGQGANYGYTF. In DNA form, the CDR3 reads TGTGCCAGCAGTTTCGGACAGGGGGCTAACTATGGCTACACCTTC.

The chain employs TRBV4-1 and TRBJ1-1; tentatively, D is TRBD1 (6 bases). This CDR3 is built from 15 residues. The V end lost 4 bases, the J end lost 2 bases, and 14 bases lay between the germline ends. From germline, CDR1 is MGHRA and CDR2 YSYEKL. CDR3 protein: CASSPRGQTNTEAFF. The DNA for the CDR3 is TGCGCCAGCAGCCCCCGGGGACAAACCAACACTGAAGCTTTCTTT.

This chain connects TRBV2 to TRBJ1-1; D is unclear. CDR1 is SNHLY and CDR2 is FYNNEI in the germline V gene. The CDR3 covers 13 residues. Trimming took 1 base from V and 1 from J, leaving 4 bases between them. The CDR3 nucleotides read TGTGCCAGCAGTGAAGACTGGAACACTGAAGCTTTCTTT. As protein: CASSEDWNTEAFF. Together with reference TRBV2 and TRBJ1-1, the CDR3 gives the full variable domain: EPEVTQTPSHQVTQMGQEVILRCVPISNHLYFYWYRQILGQKVEFLVSFYNNEISEKSEIFDDQFSVERPDGSNFTLKIRSTKLEDSAMYFCASSEDWNTEAFFGQGTRLTVV.

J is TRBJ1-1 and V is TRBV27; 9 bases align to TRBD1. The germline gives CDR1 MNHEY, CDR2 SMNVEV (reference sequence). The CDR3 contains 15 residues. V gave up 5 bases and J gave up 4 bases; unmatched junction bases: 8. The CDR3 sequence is CASSPYRDRVTEAFF. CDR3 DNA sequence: TGTGCCAGCAGTCCCTACCGGGACAGGGTCACTGAAGCTTTCTTT.

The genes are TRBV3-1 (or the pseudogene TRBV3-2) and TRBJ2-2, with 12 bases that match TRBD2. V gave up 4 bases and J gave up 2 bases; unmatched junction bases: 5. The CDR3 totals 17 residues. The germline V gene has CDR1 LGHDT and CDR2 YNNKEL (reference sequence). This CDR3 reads CASSRTSGAINTGELFF. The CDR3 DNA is TGTGCCAGCAGCCGGACTAGCGGGGCCATCAACACCGGGGAGCTGTTTTTT.

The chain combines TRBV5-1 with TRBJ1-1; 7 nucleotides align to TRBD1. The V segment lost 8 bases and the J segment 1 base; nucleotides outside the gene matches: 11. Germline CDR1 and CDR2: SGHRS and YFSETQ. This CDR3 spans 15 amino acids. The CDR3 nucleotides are TGCGCCAGTAGTCTCACCGGGACAGAGAACACTGAAGCTTTCTTT. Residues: CASSLTGTENTEAFF.

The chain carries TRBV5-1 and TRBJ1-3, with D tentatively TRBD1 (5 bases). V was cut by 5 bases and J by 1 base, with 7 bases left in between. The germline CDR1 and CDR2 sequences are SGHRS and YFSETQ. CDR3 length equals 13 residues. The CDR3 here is CASSQGSGNTIYF. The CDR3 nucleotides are TGCGCCAGCAGTCAGGGATCTGGAAACACCATATATTTT.

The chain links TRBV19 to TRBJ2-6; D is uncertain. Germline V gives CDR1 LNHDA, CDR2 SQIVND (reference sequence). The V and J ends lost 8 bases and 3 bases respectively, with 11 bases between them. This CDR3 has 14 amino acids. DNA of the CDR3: TGTGCCAGTCTCCAGTTTGTTGGGGCCAACGTCCTGACTTTC. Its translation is CASLQFVGANVLTF.

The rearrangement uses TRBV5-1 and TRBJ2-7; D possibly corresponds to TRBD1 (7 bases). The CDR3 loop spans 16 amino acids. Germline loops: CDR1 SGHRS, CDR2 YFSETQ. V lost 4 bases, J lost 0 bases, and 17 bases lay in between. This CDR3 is CASSLLSGGGSYEQYF. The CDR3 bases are TGCGCCAGCAGCCTATTATCAGGGGGAGGCTCCTACGAGCAGTACTTC.

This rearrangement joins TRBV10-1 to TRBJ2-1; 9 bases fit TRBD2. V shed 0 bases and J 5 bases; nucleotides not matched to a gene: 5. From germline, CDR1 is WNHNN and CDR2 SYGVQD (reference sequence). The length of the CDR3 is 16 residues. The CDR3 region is CASSESGRGGHNEQFF. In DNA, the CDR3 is TGCGCCAGCAGTGAGTCGGGGCGGGGGGGCCACAATGAGCAGTTCTTC.

The CDR3 DNA sequence: TGTGCCAGCAGGTCCGGGACAGGCGGCCCCGGGGACACTGAAGCTTTCTTT. Translated: CASRSGTGGPGDTEAFF. The chain uses TRBV5-5 and TRBJ1-1; 8 positions match TRBD1. The germline gives CDR1 SGHKS, CDR2 YYEKEE (reference sequence). The CDR3 runs to 17 residues. V shed 5 bases, J shed 3 bases, and the junction held 15 bases outside the gene matches. The variable domain in full, with the rest retrieved from reference TRBV5-5 and TRBJ1-1, is DAGVTQSPTHLIKTRGQQVTLRCSPISGHKSVSWYQQVLGQGPQFIFQYYEKEERGRGNFPDRFSARQFPNYSSELNVNALLLGDSALYLCASRSGTGGPGDTEAFFGQGTRLTVV.

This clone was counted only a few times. CDR3 in amino acids: CASLERSNQPQHF. The CDR3 bases are TGTGCCAGCCTCGAGAGGAGCAATCAGCCCCAGCATTTT. J is TRBJ1-5 and V is TRBV2; D is undetermined. CDR1 is SNHLY, CDR2 FYNNEI, per germline. This CDR3 comprises 13 residues. Trimming took off 8 bases at V and 1 base at J, with 9 bases between the two ends.

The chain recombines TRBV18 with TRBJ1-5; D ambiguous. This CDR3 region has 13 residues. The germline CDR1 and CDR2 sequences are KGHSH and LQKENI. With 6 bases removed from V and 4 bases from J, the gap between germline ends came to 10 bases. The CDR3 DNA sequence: TGTGCCAGCTCGGCCGACACGAATCAGCCCCAGCATTTT. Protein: CASSADTNQPQHF.

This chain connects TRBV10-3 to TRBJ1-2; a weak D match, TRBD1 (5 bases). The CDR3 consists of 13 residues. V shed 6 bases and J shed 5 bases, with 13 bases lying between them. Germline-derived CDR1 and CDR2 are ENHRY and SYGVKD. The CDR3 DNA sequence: TGTGCCATCAGCCCACGGGGGGAGTATGGCTACACCTTC. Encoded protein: CAISPRGEYGYTF.

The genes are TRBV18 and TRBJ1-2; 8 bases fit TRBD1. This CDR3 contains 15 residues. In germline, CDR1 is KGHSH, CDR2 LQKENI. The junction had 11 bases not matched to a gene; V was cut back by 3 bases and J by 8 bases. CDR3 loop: CASSPGQGRYEGYTF. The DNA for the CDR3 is TGTGCCAGCTCACCCGGACAGGGCCGCTATGAGGGCTACACCTTC. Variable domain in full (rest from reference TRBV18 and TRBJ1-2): NAGVMQNPRHLVRRRGQEARLRCSPMKGHSHVYWYRQLPEEGLKFMVYLQKENIIDESGMPKERFSAEFPKEGPSILRIQQVVRGDSAAYFCASSPGQGRYEGYTFGSGTRLTVV.

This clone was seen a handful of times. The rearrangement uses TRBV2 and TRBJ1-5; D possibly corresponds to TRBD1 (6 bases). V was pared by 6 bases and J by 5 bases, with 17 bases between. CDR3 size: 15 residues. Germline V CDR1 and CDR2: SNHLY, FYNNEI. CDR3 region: CASRTSGGADQPQHF. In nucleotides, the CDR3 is TGTGCCAGCAGGACCTCTGGGGGGGCGGATCAGCCCCAGCATTTT.

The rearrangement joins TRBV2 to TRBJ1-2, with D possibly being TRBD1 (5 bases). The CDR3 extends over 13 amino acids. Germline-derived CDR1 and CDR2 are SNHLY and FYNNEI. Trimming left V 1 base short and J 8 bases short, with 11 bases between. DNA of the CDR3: TGTGCCAGCAGTGAAGAAGGGGTCCCGGGCTACACCTTC. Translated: CASSEEGVPGYTF.

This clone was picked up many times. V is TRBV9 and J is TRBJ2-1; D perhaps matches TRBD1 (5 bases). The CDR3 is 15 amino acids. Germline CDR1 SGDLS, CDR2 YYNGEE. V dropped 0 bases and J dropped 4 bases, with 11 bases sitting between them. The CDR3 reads CASSVGTHSYNEQFF. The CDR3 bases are TGTGCCAGCAGCGTAGGGACACATAGTTACAATGAGCAGTTCTTC.

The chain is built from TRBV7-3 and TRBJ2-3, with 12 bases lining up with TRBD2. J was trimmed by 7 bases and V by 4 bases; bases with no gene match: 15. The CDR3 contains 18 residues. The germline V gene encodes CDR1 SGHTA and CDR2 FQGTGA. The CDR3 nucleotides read TGTGCCAGCAGCTCGAAACCACGACTAGCGGGGGTGGAAAATACGCAGTATTTT. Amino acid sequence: CASSSKPRLAGVENTQYF.

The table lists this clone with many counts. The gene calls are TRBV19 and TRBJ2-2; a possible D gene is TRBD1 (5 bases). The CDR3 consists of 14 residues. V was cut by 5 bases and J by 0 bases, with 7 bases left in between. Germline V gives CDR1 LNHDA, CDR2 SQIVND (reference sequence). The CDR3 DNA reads TGTGCCAGTAGTCCGACAGCGAACACCGGGGAGCTGTTTTTT. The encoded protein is CASSPTANTGELFF.

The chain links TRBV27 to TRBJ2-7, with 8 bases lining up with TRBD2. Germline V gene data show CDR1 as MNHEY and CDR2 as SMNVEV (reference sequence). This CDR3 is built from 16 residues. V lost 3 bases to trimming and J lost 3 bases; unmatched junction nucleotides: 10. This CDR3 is CASSFLFRGGLYEQYF. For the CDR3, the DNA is TGTGCCAGCAGTTTTTTGTTTCGGGGGGGCCTCTACGAGCAGTACTTC.

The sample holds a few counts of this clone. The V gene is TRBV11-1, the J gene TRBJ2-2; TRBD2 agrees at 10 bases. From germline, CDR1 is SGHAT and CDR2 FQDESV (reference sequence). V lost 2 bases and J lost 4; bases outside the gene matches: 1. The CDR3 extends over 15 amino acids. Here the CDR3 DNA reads TGTGCCAGCAGCTTAACTAGCGGGGTCACCGGGGAGCTGTTTTTT. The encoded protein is CASSLTSGVTGELFF.

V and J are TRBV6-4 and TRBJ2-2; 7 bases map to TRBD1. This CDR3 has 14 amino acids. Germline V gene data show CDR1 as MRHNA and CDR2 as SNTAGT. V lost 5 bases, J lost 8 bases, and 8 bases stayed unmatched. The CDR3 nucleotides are TGTGCCAGCAGTCTACAGGGGTCGTCGGGGGAGCTGTTTTTT. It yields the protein CASSLQGSSGELFF.

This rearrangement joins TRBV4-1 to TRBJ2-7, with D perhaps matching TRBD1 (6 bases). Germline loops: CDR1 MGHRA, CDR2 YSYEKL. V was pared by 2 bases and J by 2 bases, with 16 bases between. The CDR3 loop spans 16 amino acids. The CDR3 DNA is TGCGCCAGCAGCCAACCGGTTTCAGGGGTCCCCTACGAGCAGTACTTC. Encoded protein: CASSQPVSGVPYEQYF.

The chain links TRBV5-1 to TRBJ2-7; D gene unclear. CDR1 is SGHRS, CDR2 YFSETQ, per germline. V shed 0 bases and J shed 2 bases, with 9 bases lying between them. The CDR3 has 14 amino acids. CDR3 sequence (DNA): TGCGCCAGCAGCTTGGATCAGGTTACCTACGAGCAGTACTTC. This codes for CASSLDQVTYEQYF.

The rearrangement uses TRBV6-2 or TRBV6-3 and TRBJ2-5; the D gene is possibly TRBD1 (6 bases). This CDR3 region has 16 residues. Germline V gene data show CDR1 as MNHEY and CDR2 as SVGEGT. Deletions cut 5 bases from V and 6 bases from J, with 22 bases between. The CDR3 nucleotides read TGTGCCAGCAGTAGTCCCGGGACACTTTTAGGGAAGACCCAGTACTTC. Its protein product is CASSSPGTLLGKTQYF.